The 4 T cell receptor beta chains reported below all come from one sample, sequenced in a study of blood T cell repertoires in COVID-19. Generated by immunoSEQ multiplex PCR, the TCRdb table keeps only in-frame clones and is missing some. The table lists some 130,000 clones, more than 85% of them singletons, with less than 4.5% in the top ten. Sequencing was done on a sample of peripheral blood. These receptors all stem from a man in his 60s with COVID-19, enrolled during active disease.

The chain couples TRBV2 to TRBJ2-5; 7 positions match TRBD1. This CDR3 has 15 amino acids. The junction had 7 bases not matched to a gene; V was cut back by 5 bases and J by 1 base. CDR1 is SNHLY and CDR2 is FYNNEI in the germline V gene. CDR3: CASSQSRGTQETQYF. CDR3 coding DNA: TGTGCCAGCAGTCAGTCCAGGGGGACCCAAGAGACCCAGTACTTC.

The sample holds one count of this clone. V usage is TRBV2 and J usage is TRBJ1-5, with D tentatively TRBD1 (6 bases). Trimming stripped 8 bases from V and 7 bases from J, with 18 bases between. CDR1 is SNHLY, CDR2 FYNNEI, per germline. The CDR3 has 14 residues. In DNA form, the CDR3 reads TGTGCCAGCTCCGCGGGGGCTGTGGCACAGCCCCAGCATTTT. This encodes CASSAGAVAQPQHF.

The CDR3 coding sequence is TGTGCCAGTAGTCCACAGAGCTCTGGAAACACCATATATTTT. It codes for CASSPQSSGNTIYF. The chain uses TRBV19 and TRBJ1-3; D not certain. This CDR3 is 14 amino acids long. Germline loops: CDR1 LNHDA, CDR2 SQIVND (reference sequence). Trimming stripped 5 bases from V and 0 bases from J, with 8 bases between.

V is TRBV5-6 and J is TRBJ2-7; tentatively, D is TRBD2 (5 bases). The CDR3 has 14 residues. Germline V CDR1 and CDR2: SGHDT, YYEEEE. V lost 0 bases to trimming and J lost 5 bases, with 12 bases between them. The CDR3 loop reads CASSLEVGSNEQYF. Here the CDR3 DNA reads TGTGCCAGCAGCTTGGAAGTAGGGAGTAACGAGCAGTACTTC.